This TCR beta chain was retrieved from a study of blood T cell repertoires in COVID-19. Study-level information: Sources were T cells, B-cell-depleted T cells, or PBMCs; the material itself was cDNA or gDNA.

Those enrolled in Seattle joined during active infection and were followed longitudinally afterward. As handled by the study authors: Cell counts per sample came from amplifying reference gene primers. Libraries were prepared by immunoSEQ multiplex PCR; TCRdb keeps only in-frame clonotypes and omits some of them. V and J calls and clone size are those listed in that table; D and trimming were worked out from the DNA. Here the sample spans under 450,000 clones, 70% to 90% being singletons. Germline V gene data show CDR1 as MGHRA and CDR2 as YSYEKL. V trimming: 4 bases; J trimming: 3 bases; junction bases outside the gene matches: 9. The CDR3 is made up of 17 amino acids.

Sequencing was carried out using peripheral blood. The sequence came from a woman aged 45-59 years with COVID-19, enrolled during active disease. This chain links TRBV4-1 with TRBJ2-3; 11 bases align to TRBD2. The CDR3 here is CASSLAGGRIATDTQYF. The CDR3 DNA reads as TGCGCCAGCAGCCTAGCGGGGGGGCGGATAGCAACAGATACGCAGTATTTT.